Included here is one TCR beta chain sequence, with context. No cognate antigen has been identified for it. TCRdb lists the instrument as Illumina HiSeq 2000. 5'RACE template switching, by which a universal primer site and unique molecular identifiers were added, was used to make TCR beta cDNA libraries. cDNA synthesis was primed from the TCR beta constant segment and was followed by two successive PCR amplification steps. The authors' pipeline ran thus. Reads were demultiplexed and grouped by UMI with MIGEC, and clonotypes were assembled and quantified with MiTCR. Only TCR cDNA sequences supported by at least two reads were kept to exclude erroneous sequences. Downstream repertoire analysis used the tcR package, and clonotypes were matched across fractions by CDR3 nucleotide sequence plus V segment. VDJmatch was used to annotate antigen specificity against VDJdb, with one amino acid substitution in CDR3 permitted. TCRdb reanalyzed the reads, keeping one entry per CDR3 protein sequence and omitting DNA. The authors' filters were not applied to this entry. The sample's records list under 500,000 distinct CDR3 sequences. Roughly 8% of the sample belongs to the ten largest clones.

HCMV-specific IgG was detected in serum with a commercial ELISA kit to determine HCMV serostatus. Ficoll density gradient centrifugation was used to isolate peripheral blood mononuclear cells from blood. The sample comes from a study of T cells expressing NK-cell markers (dated by TCRdb to 2020 to 2022). For the wider study: About 8 donors provided sorted CD3+CD56+NKG2C+, CD3+CD56+NKG2C- and CD3+CD56-NKG2C+ T-cell subsets, whose TCR beta-chain repertoires were profiled. The eight sequenced donors were randomly selected healthy volunteers, three men and five women. Seven of the eight sequenced donors were HCMV-seropositive and one was HCMV-seronegative. Libraries were sequenced as 2 x 150 bp reads on Illumina HiSeq 2000/2500, MiSeq or NextSeq.

On the study overall, not on this receptor specifically: It remained unclear whether the expanded NKG2C-expressing T cell clones were specific for HCMV antigens. For six donors, the dominant CD3+CD56+NKG2C+ clonotypes were among the top 10 CD8+ clonotypes and accounted for about 1.0-8% of CD8+ T cells. Those dominant clonotypes were again the most abundant among CD3+CD56-NKG2C+ cells in a handful of donors, at about 25-65%.

Looking up the germline V gene (reference sequence) yields CDR1 SEHNR and CDR2 FQNEAQ. Reading from cysteine to phenylalanine, the CDR3 counts 16 amino acids. No DNA appears here. The V gene is TRBV7-9 and the J gene is TRBJ2-1; lacking DNA, the TRBD2 call made by TCRdb goes unchecked. The sample comprised blood T cells: a sorted CD56 or NKG2C T cell subset, CD4+ or CD8+ T cells, or bulk PBMC T cells (not recorded which). The clonotype originates from a woman aged 18 to 69 in good health. The CDR3 amino acid sequence is: CASSRNQALNYNEQFF.